Detailed here is one T cell receptor beta chain. This entry is derived from a study of blood T cell repertoires in COVID-19. Study-level information: PBMCs, B-cell-depleted T cells, or T cells were the source of the cDNA or gDNA that made up the material.

Original data processing: Estimation of nucleated cell counts was performed using reference gene primer amplification. Produced via immunoSEQ multiplex PCR; TCRdb's table is partial and in-frame only. The V and J calls and the clone size are those of that table, but D and trimming were determined from the DNA. The table includes some 95,000 clones, roughly 87% detected once. V lost 3 bases and J lost 13; bases outside the gene matches: 8. The CDR3 totals 13 residues. Germline loops: CDR1 SNHLY, CDR2 FYNNEI. The sequence was obtained from a man aged 65-85 years with acute or convalescent COVID-19. The chain is built from TRBV2 and TRBJ1-4; 7 bases are shared with TRBD1. The sample taken for sequencing was peripheral blood. The CDR3 sequence is CASSETGSWALFF. The DNA for the CDR3 is TGTGCCAGCAGTGAGACAGGGTCATGGGCACTGTTTTTT.